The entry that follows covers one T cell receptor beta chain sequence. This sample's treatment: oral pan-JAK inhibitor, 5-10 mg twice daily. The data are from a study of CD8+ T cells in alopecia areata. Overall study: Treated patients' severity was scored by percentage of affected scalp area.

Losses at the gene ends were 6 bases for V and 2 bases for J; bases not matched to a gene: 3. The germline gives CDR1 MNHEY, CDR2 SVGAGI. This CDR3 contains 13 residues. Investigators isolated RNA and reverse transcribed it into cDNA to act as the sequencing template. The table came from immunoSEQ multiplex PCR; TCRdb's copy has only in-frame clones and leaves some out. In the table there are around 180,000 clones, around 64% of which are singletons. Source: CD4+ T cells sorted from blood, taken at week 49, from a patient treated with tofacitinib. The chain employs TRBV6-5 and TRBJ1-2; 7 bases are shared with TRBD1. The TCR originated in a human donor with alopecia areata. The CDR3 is CASSLTGNYGYTF. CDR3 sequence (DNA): TGTGCCAGCAGCTTGACAGGGAACTATGGCTACACCTTC.